The 27 T cell receptor beta chains below come from one sample, sequenced in a study of control samples from healthy donors and cancer patients. Libraries were prepared by immunoSEQ multiplex PCR; TCRdb keeps only in-frame clonotypes and omits some of them. The profile shows around 120,000 clones, 70% to 90% of them singletons. Sequencing was carried out using blood. The source is a man in his sixties in good health.

This clone was seen a single time. The chain recombines TRBV19 with TRBJ1-1; 7 nucleotides align to TRBD1. The junction had 7 bases not matched to a gene; V was cut back by 1 base and J by 2 bases. The V gene's germline CDR1 is LNHDA and CDR2 SQIVND (reference sequence). The CDR3 is 16 amino acids. CDR3 in DNA: TGTGCCAGTAGTATAGTACAGGGGCGGCCAAACACTGAAGCTTTCTTT. Amino acids: CASSIVQGRPNTEAFF.

This chain uses TRBV6-2 or TRBV6-3 with TRBJ1-5; D unresolved. This CDR3 is 14 amino acids long. Germline V gives CDR1 MNHEY, CDR2 SVGEGT. V was shortened by 3 bases and J by 4 bases, with 10 bases between the two germline ends. DNA of the CDR3: TGTGCCAGCAGTTATGGTGGGGTAAATCAGCCCCAGCATTTT. Translation gives CASSYGGVNQPQHF.

The sample holds one count of this clone. The V gene is TRBV28, the J gene TRBJ2-5, with D maybe TRBD2 (6 bases). The V and J ends lost 8 bases and 2 bases respectively, with 12 bases between them. CDR1 MDHEN and CDR2 SYDVKM come from the germline V gene. This CDR3 is 13 amino acids long. Written as DNA, the CDR3 is TGTGCCAGCGGTCGGGGGTTTCAAGAGACCCAGTACTTC. Protein product: CASGRGFQETQYF.

This chain joins TRBV4-1 and TRBJ2-4; 9 positions match TRBD2. The CDR3 covers 19 residues. Losses at the gene ends were 4 bases for V and 1 base for J; bases not matched to a gene: 14. In germline, CDR1 is MGHRA, CDR2 YSYEKL. CDR3 DNA sequence: TGCGCCAGCAGCCCCTTGGCGGGGGGGCCCGAGGGGGCCAAAAACATTCAGTACTTC. Amino acid sequence: CASSPLAGGPEGAKNIQYF.

V and J are TRBV6-5 and TRBJ2-1; the D call may be TRBD1 or TRBD2 (6 bases each). The germline V and J ends were trimmed by 2 bases and 7 bases, with 12 bases remaining between them. This CDR3 has 14 residues. Germline V gene data show CDR1 as MNHEY and CDR2 as SVGAGI. The CDR3 region is CASSYRGAMNEQFF. For the CDR3, the DNA is TGTGCCAGCAGTTACAGGGGGGCCATGAATGAGCAGTTCTTC.

This clone was counted once. CDR3 in DNA: TGTGCCAGTAGTATAGCTGGGGGGACGAGCCTGCACTATGGCTACACCTTC. Residues: CASSIAGGTSLHYGYTF. The chain couples TRBV19 to TRBJ1-2; a possible D gene is TRBD1 (5 bases). The CDR3 is made up of 17 amino acids. Germline V lookup: CDR1 LNHDA, CDR2 SQIVND (reference sequence). Trimming took off 1 base at V and 3 bases at J, with 18 bases between the two ends.

This clone showed up just once. The chain combines TRBV11-2 with TRBJ2-6; D possibly matches TRBD1 or TRBD2 (5 bases each). The V end was cut by 0 bases, the J end by 0 bases, with 15 bases between. This CDR3 contains 19 residues. Germline V gene lookup returns CDR1 SGHAT and CDR2 FQNNGV. CDR3 loop: CASSLEGRALSSGANVLTF. The DNA of the CDR3 is TGTGCCAGCAGCTTAGAGGGGCGGGCGTTAAGCTCTGGGGCCAACGTCCTGACTTTC.

The chain links TRBV5-1 to TRBJ1-2; D gene ambiguous. This CDR3 region has 15 residues. Germline V gene lookup returns CDR1 SGHRS and CDR2 YFSETQ. Between the trimmed V and J ends, which lost 1 base and 0 bases, there was a span of 10 bases. The CDR3 loop is CASSLSGGTNYGYTF. CDR3 in DNA: TGCGCCAGCAGCTTGTCGGGCGGAACTAACTATGGCTACACCTTC.

V is TRBV11-3 and J is TRBJ1-1; D call uncertain. The CDR3 sequence is 13 residues long. The V end was cut by 5 bases, the J end by 1 base, with 8 bases between. Germline CDR1 SGHNT, CDR2 YENEEA. The CDR3: CASSLTQNTEAFF. Written as DNA, the CDR3 is TGTGCCAGCAGCCTTACACAGAACACTGAAGCTTTCTTT.

The gene calls are TRBV19 and TRBJ1-5, with TRBD1 matching over 7 bases. Per the germline V gene, CDR1 is LNHDA and CDR2 is SQIVND (reference sequence). The CDR3 has 18 residues. After removal of 4 bases from V and 2 bases from J, the junction contained 14 bases not matched to a gene. Here the CDR3 DNA reads TGTGCCAGTAGTACCCAGAGACAGGGAGATCTGGGCAATCAGCCCCAGCATTTT. Its translation is CASSTQRQGDLGNQPQHF.

This clone has a handful of counts. The chain carries TRBV28 and TRBJ1-3; D may be TRBD1 (6 bases). The germline V gene has CDR1 MDHEN and CDR2 SYDVKM. The CDR3 contains 15 residues. Deletions cut 2 bases from V and 2 bases from J, with 10 bases between. Written as DNA, the CDR3 is TGTGCCAGCAGTTTACCGGGGGCGCCTGGAAACACCATATATTTT. Translated, it gives CASSLPGAPGNTIYF.

The chain's CDR3 is CASSVVGSNQPQHF. In nucleotides, the CDR3 is TGTGCCAGTTCGGTGGTTGGAAGCAATCAGCCCCAGCATTTT. This chain uses TRBV19 with TRBJ1-5, with D unresolved. Per germline, CDR1 LNHDA and CDR2 SQIVND (reference sequence). This CDR3 region has 14 residues. The ends were cut back, 8 bases at V and 1 base at J, with 12 bases in the middle.

The chain combines TRBV6-5 with TRBJ1-1; D is ambiguous. Deletions cut 7 bases from V and 1 base from J, with 4 bases between. Per the germline V gene, CDR1 is MNHEY and CDR2 is SVGAGI. The CDR3 totals 11 residues. The CDR3 is CASTTNTEAFF. CDR3 in DNA: TGTGCCAGCACGACGAACACTGAAGCTTTCTTT.

This chain uses TRBV19 with TRBJ2-5, with a weak D call TRBD2 (6 bases). Deletions cut 1 base from V and 0 bases from J, with 6 bases between. In germline, CDR1 is LNHDA, CDR2 SQIVND (reference sequence). The CDR3 is 14 amino acids. In DNA, the CDR3 is TGTGCCAGTAGTATAGGGGGGGACCAAGAGACCCAGTACTTC. Its translation: CASSIGGDQETQYF.

The chain couples TRBV7-8 to TRBJ1-2; TRBD1 might be the D (6 bases). Trimming cost V 3 bases and J 8 bases, with 19 bases left between them. Germline V gene data show CDR1 as SGHVS and CDR2 as FQNEAQ. CDR3 length: 15 residues. The CDR3 reads CASSFLGQGRGGYTF. The CDR3 DNA follows: TGTGCCAGCAGCTTTTTAGGCCAGGGGAGGGGCGGCTACACCTTC.

A single count supports this clone. CDR3 amino acids: CASSDGGPANSPLHF. Here the CDR3 DNA reads TGTGCCAGCAGTGATGGGGGGCCTGCTAATTCACCCCTCCACTTT. This sequence joins TRBV25-1 and TRBJ1-6, with a tentative D call TRBD1 (6 bases). CDR1 and CDR2 (germline): MGHDK, SYGVNS. Trimming left V 3 bases short and J 6 bases short, with 12 bases between. The CDR3 has 15 amino acids. Full variable domain (outside the CDR3, taken from reference TRBV25-1 and TRBJ1-6): EADIYQTPRYLVIGTGKKITLECSQTMGHDKMYWYQQDPGMELHLIHYSYGVNSTEKGDLSSESTVSRIRTEHFPLTLESARPSHTSQYLCASSDGGPANSPLHFGNGTRLTVT.

This chain joins TRBV5-1 and TRBJ2-2; D may match TRBD1 or TRBD2 (5 bases each). CDR1 SGHRS and CDR2 YFSETQ come from the germline V gene. V shed 4 bases and J shed 4 bases, with 20 bases lying between them. CDR3 length equals 17 residues. CDR3 sequence (DNA): TGCGCCAGCAGCCGGGACCCGGGAACGGGAAGCACCGGGGAGCTGTTTTTT. Translated, it gives CASSRDPGTGSTGELFF.

V is TRBV4-2 and J is TRBJ2-3; the match to TRBD2 covers 12 bases. The germline V gene encodes CDR1 LGHNA and CDR2 YNFKEQ. Germline trimming cut 0 bases from V and 6 bases from J; bases unmatched to any gene: 7. This CDR3 has 17 residues. The CDR3 DNA is TGTGCCAGCAGCCAAGAGGCTAGCGGGGGGGCAGTCGATACGCAGTATTTT. Translating it yields CASSQEASGGAVDTQYF.

This chain connects TRBV5-6 to TRBJ1-6, with D unresolved. Trimming stripped 4 bases from V and 7 bases from J, with 12 bases between. The CDR3 sequence is 14 residues long. Germline V lookup: CDR1 SGHDT, CDR2 YYEEEE. The CDR3 sequence is CASSPTLGNSPLHF. In nucleotides, the CDR3 is TGTGCCAGCAGCCCCACCCTCGGGAATTCACCCCTCCACTTT.

This chain connects TRBV24-1 to TRBJ2-1; 8 positions agree with TRBD1. From germline, CDR1 is KGHDR and CDR2 SFDVKD. The CDR3 is 14 residues long. Trimming at V came to 5 bases and at J to 3 bases, leaving 2 bases not matched to a gene. The CDR3 loop is CATSGTGGYNEQFF. In DNA, the CDR3 is TGTGCCACCAGTGGCACAGGGGGCTACAATGAGCAGTTCTTC.

The chain joins TRBV12-3 or TRBV12-4 to TRBJ1-3; D unclear. Trimming removed 7 bases at V and 2 bases at J, with 9 bases between. There are 13 residues in the CDR3. CDR3 nucleotide sequence: TGTGCCAGCATCCCCGGGCCTGGAAACACCATATATTTT. Residues: CASIPGPGNTIYF.

The chain couples TRBV6-1 to TRBJ1-6, with D possibly matching TRBD1 (5 bases). The CDR3 covers 15 residues. The germline V gene encodes CDR1 MNHNS and CDR2 SASEGT. Between the trimmed V and J ends, which lost 0 bases and 8 bases, there was a span of 11 bases. The CDR3 is CASSEAHRYDSPLHF. Written as DNA, the CDR3 is TGTGCCAGCAGTGAAGCGCACAGGTACGATTCACCCCTCCACTTT.

The chain joins TRBV6-5 to TRBJ1-1; the D is unclear. Trimming removed 0 bases from V and 1 base from J, with 6 bases in between. Germline V gene lookup returns CDR1 MNHEY and CDR2 SVGAGI. This CDR3 spans 14 amino acids. For the CDR3, the DNA is TGTGCCAGCAGTTACTCTTACAGGAACACTGAAGCTTTCTTT. Translated: CASSYSYRNTEAFF.

The V call is TRBV5-5, the J call TRBJ2-7, with unresolved D. This CDR3 has 16 amino acids. Trimming stripped 4 bases from V and 2 bases from J, with 19 bases between. The germline gives CDR1 SGHKS, CDR2 YYEKEE (reference sequence). CDR3 in amino acids: CASSHAWASKTYEQYF. CDR3 coding DNA: TGTGCCAGCAGCCACGCCTGGGCAAGCAAAACCTACGAGCAGTACTTC.

The chain has TRBV6-5 and TRBJ1-6, with D hard to call. The CDR3 is 15 residues long. With 0 bases removed from V and 2 bases from J, the gap between germline ends came to 5 bases. CDR1 and CDR2 from the germline V gene are MNHEY and SVGAGI. CDR3 sequence reads: CASSYSTTYNSPLHF. The CDR3 DNA reads as TGTGCCAGCAGTTACTCGACCACCTATAATTCACCCCTCCACTTT.

This chain uses TRBV18 with TRBJ1-1; 8 bases are shared with TRBD1. J lost 6 bases, V lost 3 bases, and 15 bases had no gene match. Germline values: CDR1 KGHSH, CDR2 LQKENI. This CDR3 comprises 17 residues. The CDR3 loop reads CASSPRTGRIGAAEAFF. CDR3 nucleotide sequence: TGTGCCAGCTCACCTAGGACAGGGAGGATTGGGGCCGCTGAAGCTTTCTTT.

This clone has more than one count but fewer than ten. The rearrangement joins TRBV7-2 to TRBJ1-1; D is unclear. Trimming pared 5 bases from V and 8 bases from J, leaving 24 bases between. The germline V gene encodes CDR1 SGHTA and CDR2 FQGNSA. This CDR3 region has 16 residues. DNA for the CDR3: TGTGCCAGCAGCGTCGAAGGGTTCGCGGTGACCGGAGAAGCTTTCTTT. Protein: CASSVEGFAVTGEAFF.